Ten or more counts support the clone carrying this T cell receptor (beta chain). Thyroid surgery was performed in patients who had received no treatment beforehand. The sample is drawn from a study of metastatic and nonmetastatic thyroid tumors. Per the original methods: A distant-metastasis classifier for papillary thyroid cancer was built using CDR3 differences across clinicopathological groups. MiXCR re-clonotyped the PCR reads for TCRdb. In this record, the V and J calls reflect TCRdb's handling and not the investigators' own analysis. Here the sample spans fewer than 30,000 clones, around 16% being singletons. The CDR3 is 14 residues long. Trimming shortened V by 1 base and J by 5 bases, and 9 bases separated the two germline ends. Germline CDR1 is SGHTA and CDR2 is FQGTGA.

Sequencing used blood. The V gene is TRBV7-3, the J gene TRBJ2-1; D uncertain. This clonotype was obtained from a female donor with papillary thyroid cancer or a benign thyroid nodule (not recorded which). Some clones in this sample may be carry-over from other donors' samples. CDR3 sequence reads: CASSLIRGDNEQFF. Here the CDR3 DNA reads TGTGCCAGCAGCTTAATTAGAGGAGACAATGAGCAGTTCTTC.